Presented here are 14 T cell receptor beta chains from one specimen sequenced in a study of shared clonotypes between healthy human individuals. Generated by immunoSEQ multiplex PCR, the TCRdb table keeps only in-frame clones and is missing some. The sample has around 2.1 million clones; nearly 97% are singletons. Sequenced material: naive CD4+ T cells sorted from blood. Documented subset: CD45RA+ positively selected. These receptor sequences come from a man between 18 and 29 years old in good health.

The gene calls are TRBV5-1 and TRBJ1-3; D perhaps matches TRBD1 (6 bases). With 0 bases removed from V and 4 bases from J, the gap between germline ends came to 14 bases. The CDR3 is made up of 16 amino acids. Germline V CDR1 and CDR2: SGHRS, YFSETQ. Here the CDR3 reads CASSLAAGAAGNTIYF. CDR3 DNA: TGCGCCAGCAGCTTGGCCGCAGGGGCAGCCGGAAACACCATATATTTT.

Points on this clone: The sample contains more than one DNA sequence encoding this CDR3. The J gene is TRBJ2-7, the V gene TRBV5-1; D is unresolved. CDR1 is SGHRS and CDR2 is YFSETQ in the germline V gene. The V end was cut by 0 bases, the J end by 4 bases, with 8 bases between. The CDR3 totals 13 residues. CDR3 loop: CASSLAGVYEQYF. The DNA for the CDR3 is TGCGCCAGCAGCTTGGCCGGAGTATACGAGCAGTACTTC. Looking up the rest from reference TRBV5-1 and TRBJ2-7 gives the full variable domain: KAGVTQTPRYLIKTRGQQVTLSCSPISGHRSVSWYQQTPGQGLQFLFEYFSETQRNKGNFPGRFSGRQFSNSRSEMNVSTLELGDSALYLCASSLAGVYEQYFGPGTRLTVT.

A single count supports this clone. The rearrangement links TRBV5-1 to TRBJ2-3; tentatively, D is TRBD2 (6 bases). The germline gives CDR1 SGHRS, CDR2 YFSETQ. V was cut by 0 bases and J by 4 bases, with 15 bases left in between. The CDR3 is 16 amino acids. CDR3 sequence (DNA): TGCGCCAGCAGCTTGGCCATGGGACTCGCCGCAGATACGCAGTATTTT. Protein: CASSLAMGLAADTQYF.

With regard to this clone: The same CDR3 also results from other DNA sequences found in this sample. The chain carries TRBV7-9 and TRBJ1-1; D not resolved. Between the trimmed V and J ends, which lost 1 base and 2 bases, there was a span of 8 bases. CDR1 is SEHNR, CDR2 FQNEAQ, per germline (reference sequence). The CDR3 is 14 residues long. CDR3 sequence (DNA): TGTGCCAGCAGCTTAGGCACAGCAAACACTGAAGCTTTCTTT. The encoded protein is CASSLGTANTEAFF.

The rearrangement links TRBV29-1 to TRBJ1-4; no firm D call. Germline V lookup: CDR1 SQVTM, CDR2 ANQGSEA. Trimming took off 3 bases at V and 7 bases at J, with 12 bases between the two ends. This CDR3 is 13 amino acids long. The CDR3: CSVEVLGGEKLFF. The CDR3 bases are TGCAGCGTTGAGGTTTTAGGTGGTGAAAAACTGTTTTTT.

This chain uses TRBV6-5 with TRBJ2-7; D uncertain. CDR3 size: 14 residues. V was shortened by 4 bases and J by 2 bases, with 12 bases between the two germline ends. Germline CDR1 and CDR2: MNHEY and SVGAGI. The CDR3 loop reads CASSLNPQPYEQYF. The CDR3 coding sequence is TGTGCCAGCAGTTTAAATCCACAGCCCTACGAGCAGTACTTC.

V is TRBV5-8 and J is TRBJ1-6, with 11 nucleotides matching TRBD1. The CDR3 consists of 17 residues. V lost 7 bases to trimming and J lost 0 bases; unmatched junction nucleotides: 6. Germline V gene sequence: CDR1 SGHTS, CDR2 YDEGEE. The CDR3 bases are TGTGCCAGCTACAGGACAGGGGGCTTCTCCTATAATTCACCCCTCCACTTT. It is translated as CASYRTGGFSYNSPLHF.

The genes are TRBV19 and TRBJ2-2; D is possibly TRBD1 (5 bases). This CDR3 spans 16 amino acids. Deletions cut 1 base from V and 6 bases from J, with 15 bases between. Per the germline V gene, CDR1 is LNHDA and CDR2 is SQIVND (reference sequence). The CDR3 nucleotides read TGTGCCAGTAGTATAGGGCAGGGTATTAGGTCCGGGGAGCTGTTTTTT. Translation gives CASSIGQGIRSGELFF.

V usage is TRBV7-9 and J usage is TRBJ2-2; TRBD1 might be the D (6 bases). Germline CDR1 SEHNR, CDR2 FQNEAQ (reference sequence). The CDR3 has 14 amino acids. V shed 7 bases and J shed 0 bases, with 9 bases lying between them. Here the CDR3 reads CASIDRSNTGELFF. CDR3 nucleotide sequence: TGTGCCAGCATTGACAGGTCGAACACCGGGGAGCTGTTTTTT.

This rearrangement joins TRBV7-2 to TRBJ2-7, with D possibly TRBD2 on 5 matching bases. Germline values: CDR1 SGHTA, CDR2 FQGNSA. Trimming removed 5 bases at V and 4 bases at J, with 9 bases between. The CDR3 covers 12 residues. The CDR3 loop reads CASSPDFYEQYF. The DNA of the CDR3 is TGTGCCAGCAGCCCGGACTTTTACGAGCAGTACTTC. Complete variable domain (other parts from reference TRBV7-2 and TRBJ2-7): GAGVSQSPSNKVTEKGKDVELRCDPISGHTALYWYRQSLGQGLEFLIYFQGNSAPDKSGLPSDRFSAERTGGSVSTLTIQRTQQEDSAVYLCASSPDFYEQYFGPGTRLTVT.

This rearrangement joins TRBV18 to TRBJ1-2, with D possibly matching TRBD1 (6 bases). V lost 3 bases and J 3 bases, leaving 17 bases between the germline ends. This CDR3 contains 16 residues. The V gene's germline CDR1 is KGHSH and CDR2 LQKENI. The CDR3 region is CASSPSEGQKDYGYTF. CDR3 DNA: TGTGCCAGCTCACCCTCCGAAGGACAGAAAGACTATGGCTACACCTTC.

The rearrangement links TRBV2 to TRBJ1-5; no reliable D call. This CDR3 is built from 15 residues. Trimming took 2 bases from V and 0 from J, leaving 8 bases between them. The germline gives CDR1 SNHLY, CDR2 FYNNEI. The CDR3 spells CASSELGHSNQPQHF. DNA for the CDR3: TGTGCCAGCAGTGAATTGGGTCATAGCAATCAGCCCCAGCATTTT.

The chain recombines TRBV4-1 with TRBJ1-4; D unresolved. The CDR3 covers 16 residues. Germline V gene data show CDR1 as MGHRA and CDR2 as YSYEKL. V was shortened by 0 bases and J by 0 bases, with 8 bases between the two germline ends. CDR3 bases: TGCGCCAGCAGCCAAGATGGAACGTCAACTAATGAAAAACTGTTTTTT. It codes for CASSQDGTSTNEKLFF.

The chain is built from TRBV5-6 and TRBJ2-7; a weak D match, TRBD1 (6 bases). Trimming took 4 bases from V and 3 from J, leaving 11 bases between them. From germline, CDR1 is SGHDT and CDR2 YYEEEE. CDR3 length: 13 amino acids. CDR3 loop: CASSPGQNYEQYF. The CDR3 DNA follows: TGTGCCAGCAGCCCTGGACAGAACTACGAGCAGTACTTC.